Listed below are T cell receptor beta chains from one sample, sequenced in a study of OX40 agonist ivuxolimab in advanced cancers. The method was immunoSEQ multiplex PCR; TCRdb's version includes in-frame clones alone and lacks a portion of them. The data show 30,000 to 35,000 clones, 84% seen once. Sequences were derived from CD4+ or CD8+ T cells sorted from blood, sampled in a trial of the OX40 agonist ivuxolimab. These TCRs come from an adult with an advanced solid tumor such as melanoma, head and neck, liver or kidney cancer. Both conserved end residues are part of each CDR3. Each record gives: J gene, D gene, V gene, clone size, CDR3 DNA, CDR3 protein. A D gene is named only where the DNA matches it firmly. Some rows have no size entry. The others give once, few or many, or a class for an expanded clone.

TRBJ2-7 - TRBV10-3 - TGTGCCATCAGTGGTCCGGCATCCTACGAGCAGTACTTC CAISGPASYEQYF
TRBJ2-1 - TRBV7-8 - TGTGCCAGCAGCTTAGCGATCCCCCCGGATGAGCAGTTCTTC CASSLAIPPDEQFF
TRBJ1-4 TRBD1 TRBV9 - TGTGCCAGCAGCGTAGGACAGGGGGCGACTGAAAAACTGTTTTTT CASSVGQGATEKLFF
TRBJ2-5 TRBD1 TRBV27 - TGTGCCAGCAGTCTTGGGACAGGCCTCAAGGGAGAGACCCAGTACTTC CASSLGTGLKGETQYF
TRBJ2-5 TRBD1 TRBV5-6 - TGTGCCAGCACCGGGACAGACCAAGAGACCCAGTACTTC CASTGTDQETQYF
TRBJ2-1 TRBD2 TRBV19 - TGTGCCAGTAGTATCCGAGCGGGAGTGGTGTACAATGAGCAGTTCTTC CASSIRAGVVYNEQFF
TRBJ2-7 TRBD1 TRBV7-6 - TGTGCCAGCAGCGTTGGACAGGCCTACGAGCAGTACTTC CASSVGQAYEQYF
TRBJ1-2 - TRBV21-1 - TGTGCCAGCAGCACCTGGGACAGGGGCTGGAGGGACTATGGCTACACTTTC CASSTWDRGWRDYGYTF
TRBJ2-7 - TRBV19 few TGTGCCAGTAGTCTTAAGCAGGGAGACGAGCAGTACTTC CASSLKQGDEQYF
TRBJ2-5 - TRBV2 once TGTGCCAGCAGTGAAGTATGGACGACAGGGAGGGAGACCCAGTACTTC CASSEVWTTGRETQYF
TRBJ1-5 - TRBV30 - TGTGCCTGGACCCGAAGGGGGTCCCATCAGCCCCAGCATTTT CAWTRRGSHQPQHF
TRBJ2-3 - TRBV4-3 - TGCGCCAGCAGCCAACGATCACAGGCGACCACAGATACGCAGTATTTT CASSQRSQATTDTQYF
TRBJ2-2 - TRBV9 once TGTGCCAGCAGCGTGGGTAACACCGGGGAGCTGTTTTTT CASSVGNTGELFF
TRBJ2-7 - TRBV27 - TGTGCCAGCAGTTTGAACAGCGAGCAGTACTTC CASSLNSEQYF
TRBJ2-5 TRBD1 TRBV7-9 - TGTGCCAGCAGCGGAGCGCCGGGACAGGTTCTAACCCAGTACTTC CASSGAPGQVLTQYF
TRBJ2-5 - TRBV9 - TGTGCCAGCAGCACCACTCACCTAAGTCAAGAGACCCAGTACTTC CASSTTHLSQETQYF
TRBJ2-1 - TRBV15 - TGTGCCACCAGCAGATCGGTGGCTAGACCGTACAATGAGCAGTTCTTC CATSRSVARPYNEQFF
TRBJ2-2 TRBD2 TRBV23-1 - TGCGCCAGCAGTCATCGGGAGGCAGGGCGGGTCAGCGGGGAGCTGTTTTTT CASSHREAGRVSGELFF
TRBJ2-3 - TRBV5-1 once TGCGCCAGCAGCAGGACTAGCACAGATACGCAGTATTTT CASSRTSTDTQYF
TRBJ1-5 - TRBV5-1 - TGCGCCAGCAGTCTCGGTTTCAATCAGCCCCAGCATTTT CASSLGFNQPQHF
TRBJ2-1 TRBD2 TRBV7-6 - TGTGCCAGCAGCTTGGCGACTAGCGGGGGGGCTTTTGAGCAGTTCTTC CASSLATSGGAFEQFF
TRBJ1-2 - TRBV27 once TGTGCCAGCAGACCTGGCGGGGCTAACTATGGCTACACCTTC CASRPGGANYGYTF
TRBJ1-1 TRBD1 TRBV4-2 - TGTGCCAGCAGCCAAGAGGGGACAGGGGGCACTGAAGCTTTCTTT CASSQEGTGGTEAFF
TRBJ2-7 - TRBV11-2 - TGTGCCAGCAGCTCAGGACAGACGCACTGGGGCTACGAGCAGTACTTC CASSSGQTHWGYEQYF
TRBJ1-3 TRBD1 TRBV6-6 once TGTGCCAGCAGTGACAGGGAAGGCAACACCATATATTTT CASSDREGNTIYF
TRBJ2-2 TRBD2 TRBV7-9 - TGTGCCAGCAGCTTAGGACTAGCGGGGAACACCGGGGAGCTGTTTTTT CASSLGLAGNTGELFF
TRBJ2-7 TRBD1 TRBV7-9 - TGTGCCAGCAGTCAAGGGACAGGGGAGCAGTACTTC CASSQGTGEQYF
TRBJ2-1 - TRBV6-5 - TGTGCCAGCAGTTACCGTCGCCCGTTGGAGCAGTTCTTC CASSYRRPLEQFF
TRBJ1-1 - TRBV5-1 - TGCGCCAGCAGCCCCCCCGGGACTGAAGCTTTCTTT CASSPPGTEAFF
TRBJ2-7 - TRBV19 - TGTGCCAGTAGTATAGGGGGCAGGGTTTCCGAGCAGTACTTC CASSIGGRVSEQYF
TRBJ2-7 TRBD1 TRBV28 - TGTGCCAGCAGTTGGGACAGCACCTACGAGCAGTACTTC CASSWDSTYEQYF
TRBJ1-4 TRBD1 TRBV6-5 - TGTGCCAGCAGTATGACAGGGAGTAATGAAAAACTGTTTTTT CASSMTGSNEKLFF
TRBJ1-1 - TRBV13 once TGTGCCAGCAGCTTATGGGTCGAGAACACTGAAGCTTTCTTT CASSLWVENTEAFF
TRBJ2-2 - TRBV27 - TGTGCCAGCAGTCCAAGGGGCAGGAACACCGGGGAGCTGTTTTTT CASSPRGRNTGELFF
TRBJ2-1 - TRBV7-9 medium-sized TGTGCCAGCAGCTTTACAGGGGGGGATGAGCAGTTCTTC CASSFTGGDEQFF
TRBJ2-7 TRBD2 TRBV28 - TGTGCCAGCAGTTTGAGGCGACTAGCGGGGGCCCACGAGCAGTACTTC CASSLRRLAGAHEQYF
TRBJ2-2 TRBD1 TRBV6-1 - TGTGCCAGCAGGGCCGGGACAGCGGTTAGGGGGGAGCTGTTTTTT CASRAGTAVRGELFF
TRBJ1-2 TRBD1 TRBV2 - TGTGCCAGCAGTTACGACAGGGGGCAGGGTGGCTACACCTTC CASSYDRGQGGYTF
TRBJ2-1 TRBD2 TRBV27 - TGTGCCAGCAGGGTGGTTGGGGGGGCCTACAATGAGCAGTTCTTC CASRVVGGAYNEQFF
TRBJ2-7 - TRBV13 few TGTGCCAGCAGCTTAGGAGTCGGCACAGCTACCTACGAGCAGTACTTC CASSLGVGTATYEQYF
TRBJ2-5 TRBD2 TRBV10-3 - TGTGCCATCAGTGAGCCTAGCGGGGGGCAAGAGACCCAGTACTTC CAISEPSGGQETQYF
TRBJ1-2 - TRBV7-7 - TGTGCTAGCAGCACCAAAACAGGGATTCCATATGGCTACACCTTC CASSTKTGIPYGYTF
TRBJ2-7 TRBD2 TRBV27 few TGTGCCAGCAGTCCCCTCTTGACTAGCGGGAGTGAGAACGAGCAGTACTTC CASSPLLTSGSENEQYF
TRBJ1-3 TRBD1 TRBV5-6 - TGTGCCAGCAGCCCTGGACAGGGGGCATTCTCTGGAAACACCATATATTTT CASSPGQGAFSGNTIYF
TRBJ1-3 - TRBV4-1 - TGCGCCAGCAGCCAAGGGGCCGGGTCGGGGCTCTCTGGAAACACCATATATTTT CASSQGAGSGLSGNTIYF
TRBJ1-2 - TRBV6-1 - TGTGCCAGCAGTTTGAAGACCCGGATTCCCTTC CASSLKTRIPF
TRBJ2-3 - TRBV5-6 - TGTGCCAGCAGCTTGGACCGACTATACACAGATACGCAGTATTTT CASSLDRLYTDTQYF